Listed below are T cell receptor beta chains from one sample, sequenced in a study of CD8 T cells in Susac syndrome. Each CDR3 protein gets one entry after TCRdb re-called the immunoSEQ multiplex PCR reads with MiXCR. The table has 200,000 to 250,000 distinct CDR3 sequences, about 93% seen once. The specimen was CD8+ T cells from PBMCs. These receptor sequences come from a human donor with multiple sclerosis. Both conserved end residues are part of each CDR3. Expanded clones are given a class, and other clones once, few, many or no size at all.

clone_size	v_call	j_call	cdr3_aa
-	TRBV2	TRBJ1-2	CASSLDGSGYTF
-	TRBV7-2	TRBJ2-7	CASSLGSMGYEQYF
-	TRBV27	TRBJ2-3	CASSLSPGQGTDTQYF
-	TRBV2	TRBJ2-3	CASKPSGSWADTQYF
-	TRBV4-1	TRBJ2-7	CASSEGSGYEQYF
-	TRBV6-5	TRBJ1-4	CASSYIGGGEKLFF
-	TRBV4-3	TRBJ2-3	CASSQWRGTTENTDTQYF
-	TRBV6-1	TRBJ1-1	CASSEMGWAEAFF
-	TRBV3-1	TRBJ1-2	CASSQDAVYGYTF
-	TRBV6-1	TRBJ2-2	CASLSGIELYTGELFF
-	TRBV7-2	TRBJ2-2	CASSSWGQATGELFF
-	TRBV7-9	TRBJ2-7	CASSSQLSGHRAYEQYF
-	TRBV3-1	TRBJ2-3	CASSHSGNTDTQYF
once	TRBV4-3	TRBJ2-3	CASSQDVRGRGTDTQYF
once	TRBV12-3/TRBV12-4	TRBJ2-6	CASTHQGGRDSGANVLTF
-	TRBV14	TRBJ1-1	CASSQVTVNTEAFF
-	TRBV11-2	TRBJ2-1	CASSLGGGPSSTDNEQFF
few	TRBV19	TRBJ2-1	CASSIEGNEQFF
-	TRBV6-4	TRBJ2-2	CASSDARTGELFF
-	TRBV7-8	TRBJ2-7	CASSRQGQVYEQYF
-	TRBV7-9	TRBJ2-4	CASSLAGKNIQYF
-	TRBV10-2	TRBJ2-5	CASSDPPTPTQYF
-	TRBV12-3/TRBV12-4	TRBJ2-2	CASELDGELFF
-	TRBV19	TRBJ2-2	CASSIQYTGELFF
-	TRBV6-5	TRBJ1-2	CASGEGVYGYTF
-	TRBV7-8	TRBJ2-1	CASSLGLGSEQFF
once	TRBV7-8	TRBJ2-7	CASFGGAYEQYF
-	TRBV7-9	TRBJ2-2	CASSSSANTGELFF
-	TRBV7-9	TRBJ1-2	CASSLLDPPDF
few	TRBV19	TRBJ2-7	CASSMTGYEQYF
-	TRBV20-1	TRBJ1-4	CSAPTGTGSNEKLFF
-	TRBV29-1	TRBJ2-5	CSATGEVETQYF
-	TRBV19	TRBJ1-2	CASSIVPDSPIGYTF
-	TRBV7-8	TRBJ1-5	CASSLRKWDNQPQHF
-	TRBV3-1	TRBJ2-1	CASSQSQGSYNEQFF
-	TRBV11-2	TRBJ2-2	CASSLGLATGELFF
once	TRBV27	TRBJ2-1	CASRRESHNEQFF
-	TRBV12-3/TRBV12-4	TRBJ2-1	CASSFGTSEEQFF
-	TRBV19	TRBJ2-5	CASSPGQVEETQYF
-	TRBV24-1	TRBJ2-3	CATSEGLAGAAGKRDTQYF
-	TRBV7-9	TRBJ1-2	CASSLVGGGNYGYTF
-	TRBV13	TRBJ2-1	CASSVPSGRGHEQFF
-	TRBV20-1	TRBJ2-5	CSARLGQGETQYF
-	TRBV5-5	TRBJ1-1	CASSHELVHTEAFF
-	TRBV7-3	TRBJ2-1	CASSPAGGVDRFF
-	TRBV30	TRBJ1-2	CATRGAGYTF
-	TRBV7-9	TRBJ1-1	CASSLRSYEAFF
-	TRBV7-2	TRBJ1-1	CASSFPDRANTEAFF
few	TRBV16	TRBJ1-1	CASSPTGEAFF
-	TRBV20-1	TRBJ2-7	CSAKSSRQAPYEQYF
-	TRBV12-3/TRBV12-4	TRBJ2-1	CASCGGDLHYNEQFF
-	TRBV5-1	TRBJ1-1	CASSVMDRNTEAFF
-	TRBV5-8	TRBJ2-7	CASSYARISYEQYF
once	TRBV5-6	TRBJ2-1	CASSLDDEQFF
-	TRBV21-1	TRBJ1-1	CASVRVENTEAFF
-	TRBV6-1	TRBJ1-5	CASSALRGTGGPNQPQHF
-	TRBV12-5	TRBJ2-7	CASIGAGYEQYF
-	TRBV7-9	TRBJ2-7	CASSYPGTAYEQYF
-	TRBV29-1	TRBJ2-3	CSVQTSGRTDTQYF